This T cell receptor (beta chain) was sequenced for a study of cytomegalovirus exposure and HLA in healthy donors. As for the study in general: Of the donors genotyped, several hundred in all, about 80% fell in the Caucasian-associated ancestry cluster.

The CDR3 runs to 14 residues. The V gene end was trimmed by 1 base and the J gene end by 7 bases; junction bases not matched to a gene: 6. Germline CDR1 MGHRA, CDR2 YSYEKL. The study's findings and limits: Cytomegalovirus-associated status was assigned to roughly 160 TCR beta chains. A later analysis reportedly identified an Asian-associated ancestry cluster as carrying fewer N-insertions than the roughly 700-donor mean.

The PCR used 60 Vbeta and 13 Jbeta primers. Measured with immunoSEQ multiplex PCR; TCRdb has only the in-frame clones, and not every one. This table holds under 150,000 clones, about 80% found once. In the case of this clone: Its cognate antigen is unknown.

Sequencing input: PBMCs. The chain uses TRBV4-1 and TRBJ2-5; 7 bases map to TRBD2. This TCR came from a woman in her forties or fifties in good health and CMV-seronegative. CDR3 loop: CASSQVAGAATQYF. For the CDR3, the DNA is TGCGCCAGCAGCCAAGTGGCGGGAGCGGCGACCCAGTACTTC.